This T cell receptor (beta chain) appears in the sequencing data of a study of early T cells in non-severe SARS-CoV-2 infection. Study results and limitations: Matches to VDJdb favored anti-spike CD8 responses and missed private and CD4 specificities.

Researchers tagged individual cDNA molecules with unique molecular identifiers. TCRdb re-derived calls from the 5' RACE reads in MiXCR, one entry per CDR3 protein. The sample holds about 33,000 distinct CDR3 sequences, over 4.5% seen once. At least ten counts were recorded for this clonotype. The antigen remains unidentified. This clonotype was sampled from an adult who was a healthcare worker with PCR-confirmed SARS-CoV-2 infection or an uninfected control (not recorded which). Sequencing was done on a sample of whole blood.

CDR3 in DNA: TGTGCCAGCAGCTTAGCCGGTGAGACCCAGTACTTC. Protein sequence: CASSLAGETQYF. V is TRBV7-9 and J is TRBJ2-5; D remains unclear. CDR1 is SEHNR, CDR2 FQNEAQ, per germline (reference sequence). The CDR3 covers 12 residues. V was cut by 0 bases and J by 5 bases, with 4 bases left in between.